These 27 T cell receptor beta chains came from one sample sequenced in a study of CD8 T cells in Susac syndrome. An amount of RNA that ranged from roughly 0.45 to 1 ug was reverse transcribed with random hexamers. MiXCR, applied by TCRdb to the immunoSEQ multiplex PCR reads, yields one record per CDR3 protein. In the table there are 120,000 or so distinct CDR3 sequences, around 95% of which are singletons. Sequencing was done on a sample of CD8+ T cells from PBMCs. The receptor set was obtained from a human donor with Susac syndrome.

The CDR3 DNA sequence: TGCCTGGACGCGGGGTACGAGCAGTACTTC. Translating it yields CLDAGYEQYF. The chain couples TRBV29-1 to TRBJ2-7; D might be TRBD2 (6 bases). The CDR3 covers 10 residues. Germline CDR1 is SQVTM and CDR2 is ANQGSEA.

CDR3 DNA: TGTGCCACCGAGCTAGAAGGGGTTGGGAACACTGAAGCTTTCTTT. The encoded protein is CATELEGVGNTEAFF. The gene calls are TRBV10-3 and TRBJ1-1; D is possibly TRBD1 (5 bases). Trimming removed 10 bases at V and 1 base at J, with 19 bases between. CDR1 ENHRY and CDR2 SYGVKD come from the germline V gene. This CDR3 has 15 residues.

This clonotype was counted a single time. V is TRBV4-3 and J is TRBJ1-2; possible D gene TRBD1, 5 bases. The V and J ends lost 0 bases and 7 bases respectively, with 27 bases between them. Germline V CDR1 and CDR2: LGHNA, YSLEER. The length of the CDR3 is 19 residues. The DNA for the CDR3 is TGCGCCAGCAGCCAAGATCTAGTACAGCGGGGGATTTCGGGATCTGGCTACACCTTC. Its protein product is CASSQDLVQRGISGSGYTF.

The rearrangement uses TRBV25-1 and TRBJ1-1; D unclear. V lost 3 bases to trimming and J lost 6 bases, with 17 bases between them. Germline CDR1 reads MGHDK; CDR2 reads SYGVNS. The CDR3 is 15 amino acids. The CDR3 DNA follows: TGTGCCAGCAGTGATCTTGGCGGCGGAGTCGCTGAAGCTTTCTTT. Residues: CASSDLGGGVAEAFF.

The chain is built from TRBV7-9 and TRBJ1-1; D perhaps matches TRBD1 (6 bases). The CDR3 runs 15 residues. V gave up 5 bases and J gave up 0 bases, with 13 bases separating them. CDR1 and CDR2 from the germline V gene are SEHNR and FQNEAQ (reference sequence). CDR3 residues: CASSRMDSVNTEAFF. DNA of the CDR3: TGTGCCAGCAGCCGAATGGACAGCGTGAACACTGAAGCTTTCTTT.

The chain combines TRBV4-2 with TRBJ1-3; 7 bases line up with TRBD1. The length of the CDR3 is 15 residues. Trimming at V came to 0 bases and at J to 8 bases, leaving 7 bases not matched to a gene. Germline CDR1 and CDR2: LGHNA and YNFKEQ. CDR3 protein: CASSQEDRFEDTIYF. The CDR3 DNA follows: TGTGCCAGCAGCCAAGAGGACAGGTTTGAGGACACCATATATTTT.

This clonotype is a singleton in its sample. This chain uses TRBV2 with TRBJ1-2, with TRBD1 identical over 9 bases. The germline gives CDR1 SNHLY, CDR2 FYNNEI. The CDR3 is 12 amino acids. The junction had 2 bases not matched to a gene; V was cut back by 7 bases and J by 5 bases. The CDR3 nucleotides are TGTGCCAGCAAGGGACAGGGATATGGCTACACCTTC. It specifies CASKGQGYGYTF.

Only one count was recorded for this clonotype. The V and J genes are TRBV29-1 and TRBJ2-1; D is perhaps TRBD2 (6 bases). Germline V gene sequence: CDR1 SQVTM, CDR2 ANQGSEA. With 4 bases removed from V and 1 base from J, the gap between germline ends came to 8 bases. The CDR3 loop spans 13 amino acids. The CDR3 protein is CSVAGVSYNEQFF. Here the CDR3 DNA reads TGCAGCGTTGCGGGAGTGTCCTACAATGAGCAGTTCTTC.

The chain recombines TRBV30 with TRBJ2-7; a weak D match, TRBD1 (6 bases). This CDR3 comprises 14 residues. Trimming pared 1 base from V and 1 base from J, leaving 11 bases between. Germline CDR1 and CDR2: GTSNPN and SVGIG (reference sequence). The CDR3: CAWSDRVWSYEQYF. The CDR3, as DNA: TGTGCCTGGAGTGACAGGGTCTGGTCCTACGAGCAGTACTTC. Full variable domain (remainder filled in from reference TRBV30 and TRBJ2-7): SQTIHQWPATLVQPVGSPLSLECTVEGTSNPNLYWYRQAAGRGLQLLFYSVGIGQISSEVPQNLSASRPQDRQFILSSKKLLLSDSGFYLCAWSDRVWSYEQYFGPGTRLTVT.

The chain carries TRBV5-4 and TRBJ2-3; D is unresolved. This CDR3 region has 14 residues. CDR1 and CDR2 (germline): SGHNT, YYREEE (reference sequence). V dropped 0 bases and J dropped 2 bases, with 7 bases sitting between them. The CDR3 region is CASSLGRNTDTQYF. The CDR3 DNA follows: TGTGCCAGCAGCTTGGGACGGAACACAGATACGCAGTATTTT.

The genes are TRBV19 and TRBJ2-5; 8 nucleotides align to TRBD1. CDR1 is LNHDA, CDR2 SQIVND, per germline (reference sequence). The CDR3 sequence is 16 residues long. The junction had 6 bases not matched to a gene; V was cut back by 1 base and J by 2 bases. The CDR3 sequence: CASSIATGAGQETQYF. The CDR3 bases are TGTGCCAGTAGTATAGCGACAGGGGCCGGACAAGAGACCCAGTACTTC.

The CDR3 reads CASSREIQGATGNTIYF. The DNA of the CDR3 is TGTGCCAGCAGCCGAGAAATACAGGGGGCGACGGGAAACACCATATATTTT. The chain employs TRBV11-2 and TRBJ1-3, with 9 positions matching TRBD1. J was trimmed by 4 bases and V by 5 bases; bases with no gene match: 12. The CDR3 is 17 residues long. Germline CDR1 reads SGHAT; CDR2 reads FQNNGV.

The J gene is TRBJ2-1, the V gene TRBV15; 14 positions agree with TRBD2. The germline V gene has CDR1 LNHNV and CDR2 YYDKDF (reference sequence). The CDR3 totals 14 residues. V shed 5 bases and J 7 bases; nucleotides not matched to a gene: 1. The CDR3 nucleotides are TGTGCCACCAGCGGACTAGCGGGAGGTAATGAGCAGTTCTTC. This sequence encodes CATSGLAGGNEQFF.

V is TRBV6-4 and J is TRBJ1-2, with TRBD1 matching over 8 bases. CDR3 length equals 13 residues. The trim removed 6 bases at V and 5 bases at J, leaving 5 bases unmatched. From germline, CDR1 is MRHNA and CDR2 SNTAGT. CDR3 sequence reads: CASSARTGYGYTF. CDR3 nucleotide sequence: TGTGCCAGCAGCGCAAGGACAGGGTATGGCTACACCTTC.

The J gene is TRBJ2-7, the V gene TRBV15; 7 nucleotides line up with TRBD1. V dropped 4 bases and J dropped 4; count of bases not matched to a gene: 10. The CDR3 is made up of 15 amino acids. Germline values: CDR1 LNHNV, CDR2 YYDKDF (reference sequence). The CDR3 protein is CATSKGAASYYEQYF. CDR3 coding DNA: TGTGCCACCAGCAAGGGGGCCGCGTCATATTACGAGCAGTACTTC.

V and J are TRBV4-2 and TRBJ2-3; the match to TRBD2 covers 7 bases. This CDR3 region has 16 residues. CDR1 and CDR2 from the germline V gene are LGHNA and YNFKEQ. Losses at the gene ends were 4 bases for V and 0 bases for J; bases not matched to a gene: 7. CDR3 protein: CASSPHLAASTDTQYF. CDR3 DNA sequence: TGTGCCAGCAGCCCCCACCTAGCGGCTAGCACAGATACGCAGTATTTT.

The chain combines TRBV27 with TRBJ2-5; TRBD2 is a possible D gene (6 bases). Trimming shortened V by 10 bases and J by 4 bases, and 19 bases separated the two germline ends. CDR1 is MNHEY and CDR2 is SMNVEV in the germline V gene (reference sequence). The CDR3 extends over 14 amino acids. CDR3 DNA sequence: TGTGCCACCCAACTACCGGGGGTTCCAGAGACCCAGTACTTC. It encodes CATQLPGVPETQYF.

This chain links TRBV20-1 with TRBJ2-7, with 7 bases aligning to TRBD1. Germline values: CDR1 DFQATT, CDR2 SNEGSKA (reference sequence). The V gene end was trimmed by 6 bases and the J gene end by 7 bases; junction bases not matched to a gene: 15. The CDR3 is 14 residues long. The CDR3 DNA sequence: TGCAGTGCCTCCGACAGGGACATTTTGTGGGAGCAGTACTTC. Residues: CSASDRDILWEQYF.

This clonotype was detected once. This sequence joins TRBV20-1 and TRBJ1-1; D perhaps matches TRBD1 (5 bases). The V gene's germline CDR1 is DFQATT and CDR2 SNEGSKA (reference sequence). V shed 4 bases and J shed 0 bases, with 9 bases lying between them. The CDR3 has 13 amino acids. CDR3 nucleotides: TGCAGTGCTATAACAGGCATGAACACTGAAGCTTTCTTT. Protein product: CSAITGMNTEAFF.

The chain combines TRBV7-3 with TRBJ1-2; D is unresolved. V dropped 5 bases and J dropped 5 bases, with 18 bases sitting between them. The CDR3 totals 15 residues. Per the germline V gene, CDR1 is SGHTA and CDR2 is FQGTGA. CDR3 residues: CASSTQRAKSYGYTF. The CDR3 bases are TGTGCCAGCAGCACCCAGAGGGCCAAATCGTATGGCTACACCTTC.

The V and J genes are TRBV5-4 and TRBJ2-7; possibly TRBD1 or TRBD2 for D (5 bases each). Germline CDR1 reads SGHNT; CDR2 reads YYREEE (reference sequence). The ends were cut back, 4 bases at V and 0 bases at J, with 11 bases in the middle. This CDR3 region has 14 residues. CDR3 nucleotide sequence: TGTGCCAGCAGCGCCCTCGGGGCCTCCTACGAGCAGTACTTC. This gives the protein CASSALGASYEQYF.

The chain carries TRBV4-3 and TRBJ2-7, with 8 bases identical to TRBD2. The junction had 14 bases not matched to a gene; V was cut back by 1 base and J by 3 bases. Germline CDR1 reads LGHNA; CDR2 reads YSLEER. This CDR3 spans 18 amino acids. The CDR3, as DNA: TGCGCCAGCAGCCAAGCCACCCCACTAGCGGAAGCCGGCTACGAGCAGTACTTC. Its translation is CASSQATPLAEAGYEQYF.

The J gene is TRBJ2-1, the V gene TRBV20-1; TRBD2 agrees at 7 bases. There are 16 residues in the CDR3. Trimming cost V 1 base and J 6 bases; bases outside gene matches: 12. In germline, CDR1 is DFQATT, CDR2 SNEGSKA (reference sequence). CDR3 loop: CSARASGGSNLNEQFF. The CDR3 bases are TGCAGTGCTAGAGCGTCCGGCGGGAGTAACCTCAATGAGCAGTTCTTC.

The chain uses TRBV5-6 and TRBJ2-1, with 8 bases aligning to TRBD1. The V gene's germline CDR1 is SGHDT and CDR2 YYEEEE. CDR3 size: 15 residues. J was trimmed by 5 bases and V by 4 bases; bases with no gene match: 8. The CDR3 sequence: CASSGTGTGHNEQFF. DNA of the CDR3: TGTGCCAGCAGCGGTACCGGGACAGGTCACAATGAGCAGTTCTTC.

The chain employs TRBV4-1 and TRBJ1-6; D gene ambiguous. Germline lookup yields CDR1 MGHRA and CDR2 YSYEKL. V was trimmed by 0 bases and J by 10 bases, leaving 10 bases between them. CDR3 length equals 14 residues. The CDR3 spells CASSQETTRSPLHF. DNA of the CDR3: TGCGCCAGCAGCCAAGAGACCACCAGGTCACCCCTCCACTTT.

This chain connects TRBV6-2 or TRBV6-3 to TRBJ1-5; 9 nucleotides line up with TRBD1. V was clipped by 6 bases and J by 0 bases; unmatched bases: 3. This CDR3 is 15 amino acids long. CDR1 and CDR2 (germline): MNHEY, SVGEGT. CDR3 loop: CASRTGGNSNQPQHF. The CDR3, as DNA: TGTGCCAGCAGGACAGGGGGAAATAGCAATCAGCCCCAGCATTTT.

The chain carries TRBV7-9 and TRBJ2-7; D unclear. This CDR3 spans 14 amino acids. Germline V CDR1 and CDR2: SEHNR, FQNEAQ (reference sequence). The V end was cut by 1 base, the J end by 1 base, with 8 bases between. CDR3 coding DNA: TGTGCCAGCAGCTTAGTTGGGGAATCCTACGAGCAGTACTTC. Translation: CASSLVGESYEQYF.